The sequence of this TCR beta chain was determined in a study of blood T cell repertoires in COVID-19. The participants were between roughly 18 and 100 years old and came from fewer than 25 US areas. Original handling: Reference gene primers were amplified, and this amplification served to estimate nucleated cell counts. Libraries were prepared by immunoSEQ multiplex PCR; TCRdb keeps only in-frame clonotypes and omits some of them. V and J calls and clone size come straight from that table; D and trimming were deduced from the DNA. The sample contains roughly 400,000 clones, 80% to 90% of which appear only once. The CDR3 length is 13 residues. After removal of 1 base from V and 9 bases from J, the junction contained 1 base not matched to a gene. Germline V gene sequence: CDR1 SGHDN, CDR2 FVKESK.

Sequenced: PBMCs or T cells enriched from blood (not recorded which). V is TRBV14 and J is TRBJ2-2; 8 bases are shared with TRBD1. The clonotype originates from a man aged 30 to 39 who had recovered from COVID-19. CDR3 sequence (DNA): TGTGCCAGCAGCCAAGGCAGGGGGCGGGAGCTGTTTTTT. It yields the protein CASSQGRGRELFF. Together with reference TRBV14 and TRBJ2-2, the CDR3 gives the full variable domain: EAGVTQFPSHSVIEKGQTVTLRCDPISGHDNLYWYRRVMGKEIKFLLHFVKESKQDESGMPNNRFLAERTGGTYSTLKVQPAELEDSGVYFCASSQGRGRELFFGEGSRLTVL.